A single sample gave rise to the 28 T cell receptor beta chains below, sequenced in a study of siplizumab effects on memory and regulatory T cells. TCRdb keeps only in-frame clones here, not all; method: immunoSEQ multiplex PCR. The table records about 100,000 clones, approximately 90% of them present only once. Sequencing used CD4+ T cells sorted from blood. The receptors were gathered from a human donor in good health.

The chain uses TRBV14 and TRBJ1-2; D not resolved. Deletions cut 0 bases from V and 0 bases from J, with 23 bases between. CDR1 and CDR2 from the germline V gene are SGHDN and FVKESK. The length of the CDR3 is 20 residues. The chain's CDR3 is CASSQDRADPWSRANYGYTF. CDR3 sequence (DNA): TGTGCCAGCAGCCAAGATCGGGCCGACCCTTGGAGTCGAGCTAACTATGGCTACACCTTC.

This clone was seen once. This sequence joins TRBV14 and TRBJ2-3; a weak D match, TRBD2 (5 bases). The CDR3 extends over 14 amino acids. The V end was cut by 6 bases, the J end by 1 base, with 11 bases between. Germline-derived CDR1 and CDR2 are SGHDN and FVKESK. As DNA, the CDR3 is TGTGCCAGCAGGGGCCGCGGGCGCACAGATACGCAGTATTTT. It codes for CASRGRGRTDTQYF.

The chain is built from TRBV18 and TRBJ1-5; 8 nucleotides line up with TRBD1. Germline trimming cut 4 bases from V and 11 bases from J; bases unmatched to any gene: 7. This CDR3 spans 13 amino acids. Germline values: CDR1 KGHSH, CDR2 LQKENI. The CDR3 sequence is CASSQDPGQAQHF. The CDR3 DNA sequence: TGTGCCAGCTCACAAGACCCGGGACAGGCCCAGCATTTT.

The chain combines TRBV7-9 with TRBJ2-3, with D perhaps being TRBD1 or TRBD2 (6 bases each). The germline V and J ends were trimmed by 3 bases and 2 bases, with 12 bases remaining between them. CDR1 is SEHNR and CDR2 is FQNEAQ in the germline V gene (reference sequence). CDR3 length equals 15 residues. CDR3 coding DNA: TGTGCCAGCAGCTTGACTAGGGGGACCACAGATACGCAGTATTTT. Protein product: CASSLTRGTTDTQYF.

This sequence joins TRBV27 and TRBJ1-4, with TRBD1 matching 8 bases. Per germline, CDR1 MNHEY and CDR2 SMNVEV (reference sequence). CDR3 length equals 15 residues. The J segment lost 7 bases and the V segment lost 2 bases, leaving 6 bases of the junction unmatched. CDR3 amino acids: CASSLLGQGSEKLFF. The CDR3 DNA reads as TGTGCCAGCAGTTTACTCGGACAGGGCAGTGAAAAACTGTTTTTT.

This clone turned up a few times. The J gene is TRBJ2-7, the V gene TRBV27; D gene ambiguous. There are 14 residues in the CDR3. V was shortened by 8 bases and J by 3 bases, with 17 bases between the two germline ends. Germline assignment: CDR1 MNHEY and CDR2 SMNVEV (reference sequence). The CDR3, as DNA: TGTGCCAGCGCTCCCCTGCAACTTTTCTACGAGCAGTACTTC. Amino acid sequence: CASAPLQLFYEQYF.

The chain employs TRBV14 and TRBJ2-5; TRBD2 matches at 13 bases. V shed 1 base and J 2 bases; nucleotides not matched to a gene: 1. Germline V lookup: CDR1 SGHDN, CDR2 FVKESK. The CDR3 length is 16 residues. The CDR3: CASSQVTSGRQETQYF. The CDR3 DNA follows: TGTGCCAGCAGCCAAGTGACTAGCGGGAGGCAAGAGACCCAGTACTTC.

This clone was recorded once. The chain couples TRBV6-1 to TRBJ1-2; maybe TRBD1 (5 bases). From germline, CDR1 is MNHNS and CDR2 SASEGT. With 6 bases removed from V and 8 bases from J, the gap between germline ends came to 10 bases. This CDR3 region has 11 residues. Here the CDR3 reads CASRQGVGYTF. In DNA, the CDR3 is TGTGCCAGCAGGCAGGGTGTGGGCTACACCTTC.

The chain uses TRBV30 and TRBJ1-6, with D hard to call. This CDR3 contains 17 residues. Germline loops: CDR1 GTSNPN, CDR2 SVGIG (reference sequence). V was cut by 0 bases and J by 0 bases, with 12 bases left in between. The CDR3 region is CAWSVLQFSSYNSPLHF. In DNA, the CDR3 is TGTGCCTGGAGTGTATTGCAGTTTTCCTCCTATAATTCACCCCTCCACTTT.

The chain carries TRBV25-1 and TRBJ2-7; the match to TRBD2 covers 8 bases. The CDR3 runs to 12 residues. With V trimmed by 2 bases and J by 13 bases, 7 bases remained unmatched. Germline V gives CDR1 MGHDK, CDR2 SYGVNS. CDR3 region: CASSELGREEYF. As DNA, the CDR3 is TGTGCCAGCAGTGAACTCGGGCGGGAGGAATACTTC.

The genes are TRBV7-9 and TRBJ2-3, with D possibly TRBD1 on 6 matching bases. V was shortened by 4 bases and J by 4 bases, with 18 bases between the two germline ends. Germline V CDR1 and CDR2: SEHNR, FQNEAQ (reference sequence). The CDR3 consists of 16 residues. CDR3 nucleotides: TGTGCCAGCAGCTACCGGACAGCTCGTTCGCCAGATACGCAGTATTTT. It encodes CASSYRTARSPDTQYF.

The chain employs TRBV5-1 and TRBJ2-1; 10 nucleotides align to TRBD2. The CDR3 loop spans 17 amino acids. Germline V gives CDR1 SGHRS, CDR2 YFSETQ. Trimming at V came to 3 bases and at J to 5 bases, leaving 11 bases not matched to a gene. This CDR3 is CASSYKTSGRGDNEQFF. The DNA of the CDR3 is TGCGCCAGCAGCTATAAGACCAGCGGGAGGGGAGACAATGAGCAGTTCTTC.

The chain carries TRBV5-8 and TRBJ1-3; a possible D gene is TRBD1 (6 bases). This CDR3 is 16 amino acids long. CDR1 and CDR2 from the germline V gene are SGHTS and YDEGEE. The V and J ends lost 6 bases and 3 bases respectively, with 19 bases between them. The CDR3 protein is CASTSSRGAFGNTIYF. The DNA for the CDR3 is TGTGCCAGCACCTCGAGTAGGGGGGCCTTTGGAAACACCATATATTTT.

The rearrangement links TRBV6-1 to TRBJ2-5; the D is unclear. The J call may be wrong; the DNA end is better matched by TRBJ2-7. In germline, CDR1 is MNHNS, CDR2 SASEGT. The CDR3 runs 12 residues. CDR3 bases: TGTGCCAGCAGTGAAGGGGTCTACGAGCAGTACTTC. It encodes CASSEGVYEQYF.

The CDR3 region is CSVSEQYF. CDR3 in DNA: TGCAGTGTATCCGAGCAGTACTTC. The J gene is TRBJ2-7, the V gene TRBV20-1; D remains unclear. V lost 7 bases and J lost 6, with 4 bases in between. This CDR3 spans 8 amino acids. The germline V gene has CDR1 DFQATT and CDR2 SNEGSKA (reference sequence).

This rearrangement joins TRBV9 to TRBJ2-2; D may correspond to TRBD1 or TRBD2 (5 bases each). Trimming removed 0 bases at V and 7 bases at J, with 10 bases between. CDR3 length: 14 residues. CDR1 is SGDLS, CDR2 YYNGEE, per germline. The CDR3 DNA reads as TGTGCCAGCAGCGTAGGGGAGCAGGGCGGGGAGCTGTTTTTT. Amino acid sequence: CASSVGEQGGELFF.

DNA for the CDR3: TGCGCCAGCAGCCTGGGACAGGGGAGGCGCGTCGGCTATGGCTACACCTTC. Protein product: CASSLGQGRRVGYGYTF. The genes are TRBV5-1 and TRBJ1-2; 10 nucleotides agree with TRBD1. The CDR3 extends over 17 amino acids. CDR1 is SGHRS and CDR2 is YFSETQ in the germline V gene. Trimming cost V 4 bases and J 4 bases; bases outside gene matches: 13.

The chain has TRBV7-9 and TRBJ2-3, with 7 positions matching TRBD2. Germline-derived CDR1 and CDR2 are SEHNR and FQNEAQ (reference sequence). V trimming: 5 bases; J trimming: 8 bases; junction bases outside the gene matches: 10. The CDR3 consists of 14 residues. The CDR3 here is CASSPTSAGVTQYF. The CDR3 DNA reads TGTGCCAGCAGCCCCACTTCGGCGGGGGTTACGCAGTATTTT.

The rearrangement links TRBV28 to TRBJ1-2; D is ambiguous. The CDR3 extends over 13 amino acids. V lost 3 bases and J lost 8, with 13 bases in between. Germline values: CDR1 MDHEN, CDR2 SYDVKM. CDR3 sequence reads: CASSFSRSEGYTF. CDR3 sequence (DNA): TGTGCCAGCAGTTTTTCGAGGTCGGAGGGCTACACCTTC.

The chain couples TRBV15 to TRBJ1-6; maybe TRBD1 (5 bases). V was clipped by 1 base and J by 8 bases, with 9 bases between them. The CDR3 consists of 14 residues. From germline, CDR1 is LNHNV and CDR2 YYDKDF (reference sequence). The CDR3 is CATSRVQVDSPLHF. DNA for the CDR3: TGTGCCACCAGCAGAGTACAGGTGGATTCACCCCTCCACTTT.

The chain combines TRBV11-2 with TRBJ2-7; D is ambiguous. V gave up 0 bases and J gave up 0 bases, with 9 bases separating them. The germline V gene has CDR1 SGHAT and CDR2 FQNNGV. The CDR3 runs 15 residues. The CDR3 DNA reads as TGTGCCAGCAGCTTAGATCTGTTACTCTCCTACGAGCAGTACTTC. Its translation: CASSLDLLLSYEQYF.

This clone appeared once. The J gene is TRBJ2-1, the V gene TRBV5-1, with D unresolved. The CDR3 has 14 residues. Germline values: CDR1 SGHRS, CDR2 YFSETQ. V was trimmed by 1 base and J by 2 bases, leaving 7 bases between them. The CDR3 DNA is TGCGCCAGCAGCTTGCAACCTACCTACAATGAGCAGTTCTTC. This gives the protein CASSLQPTYNEQFF.

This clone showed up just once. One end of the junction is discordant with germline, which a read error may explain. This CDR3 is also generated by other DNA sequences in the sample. The DNA for the CDR3 is TGTGCTAGCAGCGAGCTCAGGGGGAGAAATGGCTACACCTTC. Residues: CASSELRGRNGYTF. The V gene is TRBV27, the J gene TRBJ1-2; 7 bases map to TRBD1. In germline, CDR1 is MNHEY, CDR2 SMNVEV (reference sequence). This CDR3 is 14 amino acids long.

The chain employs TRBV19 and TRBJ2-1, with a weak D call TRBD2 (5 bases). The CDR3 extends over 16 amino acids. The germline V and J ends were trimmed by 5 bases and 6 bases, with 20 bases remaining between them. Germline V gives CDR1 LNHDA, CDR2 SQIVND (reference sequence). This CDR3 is CASSPAIPQRSNEQFF. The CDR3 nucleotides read TGTGCCAGTAGTCCCGCGATCCCCCAGCGGTCCAATGAGCAGTTCTTC. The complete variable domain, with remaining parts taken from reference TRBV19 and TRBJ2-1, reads DGGITQSPKYLFRKEGQNVTLSCEQNLNHDAMYWYRQDPGQGLRLIYYSQIVNDFQKGDIAEGYSVSREKKESFPLTVTSAQKNPTAFYLCASSPAIPQRSNEQFFGPGTRLTVL.

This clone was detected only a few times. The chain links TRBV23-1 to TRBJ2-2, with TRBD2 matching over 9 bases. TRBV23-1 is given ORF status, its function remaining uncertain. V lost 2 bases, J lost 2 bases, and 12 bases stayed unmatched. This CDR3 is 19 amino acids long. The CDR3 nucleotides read TGCGCCAGCAGTCAAAATTTCAGCGGGGGGACCCGTAACACCGGGGAGCTGTTTTTT. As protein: CASSQNFSGGTRNTGELFF.

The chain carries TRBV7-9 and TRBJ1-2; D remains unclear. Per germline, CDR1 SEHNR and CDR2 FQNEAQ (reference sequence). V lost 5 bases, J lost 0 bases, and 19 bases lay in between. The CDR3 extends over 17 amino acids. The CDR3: CASSDPPGSHTNYGYTF. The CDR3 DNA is TGTGCCAGCAGCGATCCGCCGGGATCTCATACTAACTATGGCTACACCTTC.

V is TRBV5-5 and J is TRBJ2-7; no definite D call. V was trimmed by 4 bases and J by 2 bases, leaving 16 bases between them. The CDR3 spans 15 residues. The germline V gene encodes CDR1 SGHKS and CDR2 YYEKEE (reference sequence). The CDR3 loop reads CASSPVAQVAYEQYF. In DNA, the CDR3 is TGTGCCAGCAGCCCCGTTGCGCAGGTAGCCTACGAGCAGTACTTC.

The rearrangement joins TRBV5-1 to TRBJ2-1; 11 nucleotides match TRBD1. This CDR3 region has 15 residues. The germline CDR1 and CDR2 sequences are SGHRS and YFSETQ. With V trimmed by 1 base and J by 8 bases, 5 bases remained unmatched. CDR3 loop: CASSLQGQGVYEQFF. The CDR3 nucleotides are TGCGCCAGCAGCTTGCAGGGACAGGGGGTCTATGAGCAGTTCTTC.